This T cell receptor beta chain was captured in a study of T cells after yellow fever vaccination. Points from the study as a whole: A small share of clonotypes appeared in both CD4 and CD8 compartments.

The sample holds a few counts of this clonotype. Its antigen is as yet unknown. The 5'RACE template-switching step produced TCR cDNA and added a universal primer site and UMIs. Using its own MiXCR run on the 5' RACE reads, TCRdb lists one record per CDR3 protein. The sample carries approximately 510,000 distinct CDR3 sequences, just over 20% recorded once. This specimen was PBMCs, taken roughly 20 days after the first yellow fever vaccination. The clonotype originates from a man between 18 and 35 years old who received the YFV17D yellow fever vaccine.

CDR3: CASSWGPADTQYF. CDR3 DNA sequence: TGTGCCAGCAGTTGGGGGCCCGCAGATACGCAGTATTTT. This chain connects TRBV2 to TRBJ2-3; weak D call: TRBD1 (6 bases). From germline, CDR1 is SNHLY and CDR2 FYNNEI. Between the trimmed V and J ends, which lost 5 bases and 4 bases, there was a span of 10 bases. The CDR3 is 13 residues long.